These 20 T cell receptor beta chains originate from one sample sequenced in a study of graft-versus-host responses after intestinal transplantation. The data were produced by immunoSEQ multiplex PCR, yet TCRdb's version contains in-frame clones alone and is incomplete. The sample consists of about 99,000 clones, around 92% of them appearing once. For these TCRs, the target antigens are not known. The source material was unstimulated CD8+ T cells sorted from spleen or lymph node cells, sampled before transplant. Every receptor here comes from a human donor who was the organ donor for an intestinal transplant.

The V call is TRBV5-4, the J call TRBJ2-2; tentatively, D is TRBD1 (5 bases). In germline, CDR1 is SGHNT, CDR2 YYREEE (reference sequence). Trimming removed 2 bases at V and 1 base at J, with 9 bases between. CDR3 length: 15 residues. CDR3 in amino acids: CASSFETENTGELFF. The CDR3 bases are TGTGCCAGCAGCTTTGAGACAGAGAACACCGGGGAGCTGTTTTTT. Combining the CDR3 with reference TRBV5-4 and TRBJ2-2 gives the whole variable domain ETGVTQSPTHLIKTRGQQVTLRCSSQSGHNTVSWYQQALGQGPQFIFQYYREEENGRGNFPPRFSGLQFPNYSSELNVNALELDDSALYLCASSFETENTGELFFGEGSRLTVL.

This chain links TRBV5-1 with TRBJ2-3; TRBD2 matches 7 bases. Trimming cost V 1 base and J 5 bases; bases outside gene matches: 10. Germline CDR1 is SGHRS and CDR2 is YFSETQ. The CDR3 has 16 amino acids. CDR3 bases: TGCGCCAGCAGCTTGCCGGGTGGGGGGGAAGGAGATACGCAGTATTTT. This encodes CASSLPGGGEGDTQYF.

The chain is built from TRBV6-1 and TRBJ2-7; 7 bases match TRBD1. This CDR3 comprises 14 residues. Germline CDR1 is MNHNS and CDR2 is SASEGT. V lost 9 bases to trimming and J lost 5 bases; unmatched junction nucleotides: 13. CDR3 amino acids: CASETTGDRNEQYF. The CDR3 coding sequence is TGTGCCAGTGAGACTACAGGGGATCGCAACGAGCAGTACTTC.

This chain uses TRBV5-5 with TRBJ1-2; D not resolved. The V and J ends lost 0 bases and 2 bases respectively, with 8 bases between them. The CDR3 extends over 14 amino acids. CDR1 is SGHKS, CDR2 YYEKEE, per germline (reference sequence). Here the CDR3 reads CASSLVPGNYGYTF. DNA for the CDR3: TGTGCCAGCAGCTTGGTCCCGGGGAACTATGGCTACACCTTC.

This sequence joins TRBV6-1 and TRBJ1-4; TRBD1 matches at 8 bases. Per germline, CDR1 MNHNS and CDR2 SASEGT. Trimming cost V 3 bases and J 7 bases; bases outside gene matches: 10. This CDR3 contains 16 residues. The CDR3 region is CASSDLLQGVFEKLFF. The CDR3 coding sequence is TGTGCCAGCAGTGACTTGCTACAGGGGGTCTTTGAAAAACTGTTTTTT.

The chain combines TRBV5-5 with TRBJ2-7; TRBD1 matches at 8 bases. CDR1 is SGHKS and CDR2 is YYEKEE in the germline V gene (reference sequence). The CDR3 is made up of 16 amino acids. With 4 bases clipped from V and 3 bases from J, the junction kept 12 bases outside the gene matches. The CDR3 loop reads CASSDDARGPLYEQYF. CDR3 DNA sequence: TGTGCCAGCAGCGATGATGCCAGGGGGCCCCTCTACGAGCAGTACTTC.

Here the CDR3 reads CASSPGGPSGRLINEQFF. The CDR3 coding sequence is TGTGCCAGCAGCCCAGGGGGGCCTAGCGGGAGGCTTATCAATGAGCAGTTCTTC. The chain combines TRBV7-9 with TRBJ2-1; TRBD2 matches 11 bases. With 5 bases clipped from V and 6 bases from J, the junction kept 15 bases outside the gene matches. CDR1 and CDR2 from the germline V gene are SEHNR and FQNEAQ (reference sequence). This CDR3 is 18 amino acids long.

This rearrangement joins TRBV12-5 to TRBJ2-1, with 9 bases fitting TRBD2. CDR1 is LGHNT and CDR2 is FRNRAP in the germline V gene. The CDR3 is 15 amino acids. Trimming took 6 bases from V and 6 from J; bases not matched to a gene: 9. CDR3 in DNA: TGTGCTAGTGGCTGGAGGACTAGCGCGGGCAATGAGCAGTTCTTC. Translating it yields CASGWRTSAGNEQFF. Complete variable domain (other parts from reference TRBV12-5 and TRBJ2-1): DARVTQTPRHKVTEMGQEVTMRCQPILGHNTVFWYRQTMMQGLELLAYFRNRAPLDDSGMPKDRFSAEMPDATLATLKIQPSEPRDSAVYFCASGWRTSAGNEQFFGPGTRLTVL.

The genes are TRBV10-3 and TRBJ1-5; no firm D call. CDR3 length: 13 residues. Germline V gives CDR1 ENHRY, CDR2 SYGVKD. V lost 3 bases and J 4 bases, leaving 7 bases between the germline ends. CDR3 sequence reads: CAISEETNQPQHF. CDR3 coding DNA: TGTGCCATCAGTGAAGAGACTAATCAGCCCCAGCATTTT.

The CDR3 here is CASSGTLDREDGGEQFF. As DNA, the CDR3 is TGTGCCAGCAGCGGTACCCTGGACAGGGAAGACGGAGGTGAGCAGTTCTTC. The rearrangement uses TRBV7-9 and TRBJ2-1, with 8 bases matching TRBD1. CDR3 size: 17 residues. The V gene's germline CDR1 is SEHNR and CDR2 FQNEAQ (reference sequence). The junction had 18 bases not matched to a gene; V was cut back by 5 bases and J by 9 bases.

The chain couples TRBV10-2 to TRBJ1-5; TRBD1 matches at 8 bases. CDR3 length equals 18 residues. Losses at the gene ends were 2 bases for V and 6 bases for J; bases not matched to a gene: 15. From germline, CDR1 is WSHSY and CDR2 SAAADI. The DNA of the CDR3 is TGCGCCAGCAGTGAGCCGAGAACGGCGGCAGGGGGCGGTCAGCCCCAGCATTTT. Translated, it gives CASSEPRTAAGGGQPQHF.

The rearrangement joins TRBV27 to TRBJ2-7; D is ambiguous. Germline V gene sequence: CDR1 MNHEY, CDR2 SMNVEV (reference sequence). V shed 6 bases and J shed 3 bases, with 6 bases lying between them. This CDR3 contains 11 residues. CDR3 loop: CASRHSYEQYF. The CDR3 region has the DNA TGTGCCAGCAGGCACAGCTACGAGCAGTACTTC.

The gene calls are TRBV10-1 and TRBJ1-6; D ambiguous. This CDR3 has 14 residues. Germline values: CDR1 WNHNN, CDR2 SYGVQD (reference sequence). The ends were cut back, 8 bases at V and 9 bases at J, with 17 bases in the middle. CDR3 bases: TGCGCCAGCCCTCGGAGATTGTGTCTTTCACCCCTCCACTTT. It is translated as CASPRRLCLSPLHF.

This chain uses TRBV14 with TRBJ2-5, with 12 bases that match TRBD2. V was pared by 1 base and J by 5 bases, with 14 bases of the junction left unmatched. The CDR3 spans 19 residues. Germline-derived CDR1 and CDR2 are SGHDN and FVKESK. The CDR3 loop is CASSQGASGGASVRETQYF. The CDR3 DNA sequence: TGTGCCAGCAGCCAAGGGGCTAGCGGGGGGGCCTCGGTCCGTGAGACCCAGTACTTC.

This clone was seen just once. V is TRBV27 and J is TRBJ2-1; D might be TRBD2 (5 bases). CDR1 and CDR2 from the germline V gene are MNHEY and SMNVEV (reference sequence). The CDR3 totals 14 residues. Trimming stripped 6 bases from V and 2 bases from J, with 11 bases between. The CDR3, as DNA: TGTGCCAGCAGACGGGGAGATACCTACAATGAGCAGTTCTTC. Encoded protein: CASRRGDTYNEQFF.

J is TRBJ2-5 and V is TRBV2; no definite D call. The CDR3 length is 14 residues. Germline CDR1 and CDR2: SNHLY and FYNNEI. Trimming removed 3 bases at V and 1 base at J, with 9 bases between. The DNA for the CDR3 is TGTGCCAGCAGTGATCTATCGAGCCAAGAGACCCAGTACTTC. Translated, it gives CASSDLSSQETQYF.

The V gene is TRBV5-4, the J gene TRBJ2-7, with 8 bases aligning to TRBD2. The CDR3 totals 15 residues. V lost 3 bases and J lost 0; bases outside the gene matches: 5. The germline V gene has CDR1 SGHNT and CDR2 YYREEE (reference sequence). CDR3 coding DNA: TGTGCCAGCAGCTCGGGTACTAGCGGCTCCTACGAGCAGTACTTC. This encodes CASSSGTSGSYEQYF.

The chain couples TRBV27 to TRBJ2-1, with 8 bases lining up with TRBD2. After removal of 5 bases from V and 4 bases from J, the junction contained 4 bases not matched to a gene. The germline V gene has CDR1 MNHEY and CDR2 SMNVEV (reference sequence). The CDR3 totals 14 residues. CDR3 coding DNA: TGTGCCAGCAGTCCGGGAGGGCCGTACAATGAGCAGTTCTTC. It yields the protein CASSPGGPYNEQFF.

The chain couples TRBV9 to TRBJ2-7, with D tentatively TRBD2 (5 bases). This CDR3 has 16 amino acids. The germline CDR1 and CDR2 sequences are SGDLS and YYNGEE. The V gene lost 3 bases and the J gene lost 4 bases, with 20 bases spanning the gap. Here the CDR3 reads CASSASSGIPSYEQYF. For the CDR3, the DNA is TGTGCCAGCAGCGCGAGTTCGGGGATTCCATCATACGAGCAGTACTTC.

The V and J genes are TRBV30 and TRBJ2-1, with D perhaps matching TRBD1 (5 bases). The germline V and J ends were trimmed by 7 bases and 9 bases, with 10 bases remaining between them. Germline values: CDR1 GTSNPN, CDR2 SVGIG (reference sequence). The CDR3 spans 10 residues. The CDR3 region has the DNA TGTGCCTCGACGGACATTGAGCAGTTCTTC. Protein product: CASTDIEQFF.